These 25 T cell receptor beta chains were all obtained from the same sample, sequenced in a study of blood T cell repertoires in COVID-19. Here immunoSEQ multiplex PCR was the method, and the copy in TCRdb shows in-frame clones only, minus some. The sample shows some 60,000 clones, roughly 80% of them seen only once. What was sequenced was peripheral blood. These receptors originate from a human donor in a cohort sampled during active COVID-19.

The CDR3 nucleotides are TGTGCCAGCAGTTTGGCCAGGCCCCTTAAGAATGAAAAACTGTTTTTT. Its translation is CASSLARPLKNEKLFF. V is TRBV6-5 and J is TRBJ1-4; no clear D. The CDR3 has 16 amino acids. Looked up from germline, CDR1 is MNHEY and CDR2 is SVGAGI. Trimming took 4 bases from V and 5 from J, leaving 17 bases between them.

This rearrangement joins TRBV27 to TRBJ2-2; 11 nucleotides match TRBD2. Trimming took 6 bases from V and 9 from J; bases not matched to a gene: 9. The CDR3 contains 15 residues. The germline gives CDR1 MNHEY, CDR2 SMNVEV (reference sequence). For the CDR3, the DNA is TGTGCCAGCAGCCCGACTAGCGGGGTCCCCCGGGAGCTGTTTTTT. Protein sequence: CASSPTSGVPRELFF.

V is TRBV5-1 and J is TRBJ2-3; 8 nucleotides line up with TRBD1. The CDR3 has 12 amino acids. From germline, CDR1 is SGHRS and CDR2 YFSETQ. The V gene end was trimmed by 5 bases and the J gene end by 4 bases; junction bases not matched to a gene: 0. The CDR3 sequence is CASRTGADTQYF. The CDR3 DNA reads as TGCGCCAGCAGGACAGGGGCAGATACGCAGTATTTT. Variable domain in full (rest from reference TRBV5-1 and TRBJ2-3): KAGVTQTPRYLIKTRGQQVTLSCSPISGHRSVSWYQQTPGQGLQFLFEYFSETQRNKGNFPGRFSGRQFSNSRSEMNVSTLELGDSALYLCASRTGADTQYFGPGTRLTVL.

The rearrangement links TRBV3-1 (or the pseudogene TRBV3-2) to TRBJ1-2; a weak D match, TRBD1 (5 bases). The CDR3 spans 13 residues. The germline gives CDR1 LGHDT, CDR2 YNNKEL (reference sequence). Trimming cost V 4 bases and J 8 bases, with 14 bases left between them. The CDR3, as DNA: TGTGCCAGCAGCCGAAGGGGATTCGAGGGCTACACCTTC. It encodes CASSRRGFEGYTF.

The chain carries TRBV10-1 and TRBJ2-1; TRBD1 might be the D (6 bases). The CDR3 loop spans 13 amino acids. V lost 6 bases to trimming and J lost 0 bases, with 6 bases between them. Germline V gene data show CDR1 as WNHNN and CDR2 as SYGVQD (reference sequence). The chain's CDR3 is CASSRGSYNEQFF. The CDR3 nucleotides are TGCGCCAGCAGCAGGGGCTCCTACAATGAGCAGTTCTTC.

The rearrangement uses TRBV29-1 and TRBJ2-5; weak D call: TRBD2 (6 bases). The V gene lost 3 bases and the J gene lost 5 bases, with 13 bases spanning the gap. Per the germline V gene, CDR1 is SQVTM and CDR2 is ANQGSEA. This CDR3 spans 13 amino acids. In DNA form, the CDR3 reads TGCAGCGTTGATGTCCAGGGAGGCGAGACCCAGTACTTC. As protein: CSVDVQGGETQYF.

The CDR3 reads CASSLLYSDRVNYGYTF. The CDR3 DNA reads as TGCGCCAGCAGCCTCCTCTACTCTGACAGAGTTAACTATGGCTACACCTTC. The rearrangement joins TRBV4-1 to TRBJ1-2; TRBD1 might be the D (5 bases). CDR1 is MGHRA and CDR2 is YSYEKL in the germline V gene. The CDR3 covers 17 residues. V was clipped by 4 bases and J by 1 base, with 19 bases between them.

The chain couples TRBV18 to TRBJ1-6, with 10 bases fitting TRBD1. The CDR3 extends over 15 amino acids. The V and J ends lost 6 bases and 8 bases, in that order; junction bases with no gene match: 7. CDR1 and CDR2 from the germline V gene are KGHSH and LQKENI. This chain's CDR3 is CASSQTGGKDSPLHF. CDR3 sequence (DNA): TGTGCCAGCTCCCAGACAGGGGGCAAAGATTCACCCCTCCACTTT.

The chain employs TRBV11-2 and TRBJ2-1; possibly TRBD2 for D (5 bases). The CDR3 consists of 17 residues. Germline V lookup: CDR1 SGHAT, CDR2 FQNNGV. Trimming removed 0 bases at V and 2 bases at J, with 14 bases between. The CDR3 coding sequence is TGTGCCAGCAGCTTAGAGGCTGGCGGACTGCCCTACAATGAGCAGTTCTTC. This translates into CASSLEAGGLPYNEQFF.

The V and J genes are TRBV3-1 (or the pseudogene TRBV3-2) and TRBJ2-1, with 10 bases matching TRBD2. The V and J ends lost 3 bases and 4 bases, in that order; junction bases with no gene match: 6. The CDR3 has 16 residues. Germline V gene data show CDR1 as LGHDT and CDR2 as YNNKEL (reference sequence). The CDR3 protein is CASSHSGGARYNEQFF. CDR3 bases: TGTGCCAGCAGCCACAGCGGGGGGGCGCGGTACAATGAGCAGTTCTTC.

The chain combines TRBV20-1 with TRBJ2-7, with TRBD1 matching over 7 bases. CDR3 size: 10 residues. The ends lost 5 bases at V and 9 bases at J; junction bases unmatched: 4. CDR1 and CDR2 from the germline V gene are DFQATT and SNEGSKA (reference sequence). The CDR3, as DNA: TGCAGTGCTGGACAGGTGCCGCAGTACTTC. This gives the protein CSAGQVPQYF.

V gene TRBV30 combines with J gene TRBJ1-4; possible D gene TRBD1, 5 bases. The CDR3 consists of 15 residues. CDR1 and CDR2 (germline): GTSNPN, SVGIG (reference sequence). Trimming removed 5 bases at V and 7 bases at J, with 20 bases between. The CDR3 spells CAWSRGGEAGEKLFF. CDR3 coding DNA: TGTGCCTGGTCCCGGGGGGGGGAAGCTGGTGAAAAACTGTTTTTT.

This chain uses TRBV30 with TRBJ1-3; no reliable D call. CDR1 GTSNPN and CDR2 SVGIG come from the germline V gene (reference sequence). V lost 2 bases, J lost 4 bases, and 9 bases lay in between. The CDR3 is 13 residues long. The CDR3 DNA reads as TGTGCCTGGAGTATAGCGAGAGGAAACACCATATATTTT. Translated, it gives CAWSIARGNTIYF.

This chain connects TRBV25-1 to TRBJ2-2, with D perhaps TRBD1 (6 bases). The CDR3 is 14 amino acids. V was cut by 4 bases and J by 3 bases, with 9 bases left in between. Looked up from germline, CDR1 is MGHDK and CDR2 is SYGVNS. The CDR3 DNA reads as TGTGCCAGCAGTGGGCAGGGGTACACCGGGGAGCTGTTTTTT. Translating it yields CASSGQGYTGELFF.

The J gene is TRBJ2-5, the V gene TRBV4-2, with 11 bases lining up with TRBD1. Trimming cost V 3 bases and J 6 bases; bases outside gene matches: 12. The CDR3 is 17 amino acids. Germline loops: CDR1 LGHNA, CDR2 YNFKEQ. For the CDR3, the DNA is TGTGCCAGCAGCCAGGGGACGGACAGGGGGCGCGTAAAGACCCAGTACTTC. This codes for CASSQGTDRGRVKTQYF.

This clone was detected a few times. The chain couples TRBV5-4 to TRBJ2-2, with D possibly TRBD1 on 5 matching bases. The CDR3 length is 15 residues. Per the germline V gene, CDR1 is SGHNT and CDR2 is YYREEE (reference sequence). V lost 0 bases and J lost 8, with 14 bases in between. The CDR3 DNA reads TGTGCCAGCAGCTTGGCGCCAGGGCAGTCGGGGGAGCTGTTTTTT. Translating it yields CASSLAPGQSGELFF.

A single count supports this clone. The CDR3 spells CASSPGDREYGYTF. CDR3 nucleotides: TGTGCCAGCAGCCCAGGGGACAGGGAGTATGGCTACACCTTC. The chain uses TRBV4-2 and TRBJ1-2, with 9 bases aligning to TRBD1. Germline V lookup: CDR1 LGHNA, CDR2 YNFKEQ. CDR3 size: 14 residues. Trimming cost V 4 bases and J 5 bases; bases outside gene matches: 5.

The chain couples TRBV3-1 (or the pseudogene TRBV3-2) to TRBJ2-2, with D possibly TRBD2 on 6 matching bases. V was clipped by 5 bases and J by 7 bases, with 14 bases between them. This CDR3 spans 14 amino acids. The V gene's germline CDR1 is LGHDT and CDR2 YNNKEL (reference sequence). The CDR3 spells CASSYRRVNGELFF. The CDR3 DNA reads TGTGCCAGCAGCTACAGGAGGGTTAACGGGGAGCTGTTTTTT.

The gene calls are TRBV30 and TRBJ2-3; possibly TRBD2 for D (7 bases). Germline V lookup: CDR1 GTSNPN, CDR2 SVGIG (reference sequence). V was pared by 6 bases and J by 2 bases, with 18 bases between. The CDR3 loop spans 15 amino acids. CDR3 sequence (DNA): TGTGCCTGCACCGAGGGGGGGGGCTTCACAGATACGCAGTATTTT. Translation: CACTEGGGFTDTQYF.

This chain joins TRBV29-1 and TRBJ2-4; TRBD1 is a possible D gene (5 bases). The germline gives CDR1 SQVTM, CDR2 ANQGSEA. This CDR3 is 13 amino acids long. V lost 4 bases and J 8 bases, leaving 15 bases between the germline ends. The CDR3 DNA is TGCAGCGTTGCACCAGGGTTTGTGGACATTCAGTACTTC. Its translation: CSVAPGFVDIQYF.

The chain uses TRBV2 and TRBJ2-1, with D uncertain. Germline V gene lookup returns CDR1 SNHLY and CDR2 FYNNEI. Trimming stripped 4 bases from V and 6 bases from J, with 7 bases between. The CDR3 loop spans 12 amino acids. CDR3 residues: CASSVSGNEQFF. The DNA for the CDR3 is TGTGCCAGCAGTGTGTCCGGCAATGAGCAGTTCTTC.

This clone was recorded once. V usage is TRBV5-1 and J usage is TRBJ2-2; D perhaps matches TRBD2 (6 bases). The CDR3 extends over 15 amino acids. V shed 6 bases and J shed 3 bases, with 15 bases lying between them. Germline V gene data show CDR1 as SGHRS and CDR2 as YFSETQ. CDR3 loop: CASKGWDSHTGELFF. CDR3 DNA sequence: TGCGCCAGCAAAGGTTGGGACTCCCACACCGGGGAGCTGTTTTTT.

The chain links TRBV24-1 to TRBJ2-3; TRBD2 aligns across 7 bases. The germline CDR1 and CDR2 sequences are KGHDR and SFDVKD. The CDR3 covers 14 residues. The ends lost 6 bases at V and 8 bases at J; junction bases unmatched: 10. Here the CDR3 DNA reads TGTGCCACCAGTCCATCGCGGGGGTGGGGTACGCAGTATTTT. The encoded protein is CATSPSRGWGTQYF.

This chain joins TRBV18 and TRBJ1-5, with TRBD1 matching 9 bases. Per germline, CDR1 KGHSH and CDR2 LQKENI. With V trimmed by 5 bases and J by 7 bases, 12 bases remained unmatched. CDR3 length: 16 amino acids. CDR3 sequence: CASSSLDRGEGQPQHF. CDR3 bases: TGTGCCAGCTCATCCTTGGACAGGGGAGAAGGGCAGCCCCAGCATTTT.

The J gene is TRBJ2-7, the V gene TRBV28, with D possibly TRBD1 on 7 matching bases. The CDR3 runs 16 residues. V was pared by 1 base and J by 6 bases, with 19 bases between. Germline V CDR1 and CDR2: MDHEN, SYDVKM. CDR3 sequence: CASSLFRGTWGLEQYV. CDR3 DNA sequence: TGTGCCAGCAGTTTATTCAGGGGGACTTGGGGTCTCGAGCAGTACGTC.